These 7 T cell receptor beta chains were all obtained from the same sample, sequenced in a study of blood T cell repertoires in COVID-19. Method: immunoSEQ multiplex PCR; TCRdb's copy keeps in-frame clones and lacks some. The sample lists 70,000 or so clones; 82% were seen once. The material sequenced was peripheral blood. These receptors originate from a human donor in a cohort sampled during active COVID-19.

V and J are TRBV27 and TRBJ1-6, with D possibly being TRBD1 (6 bases). Germline V gives CDR1 MNHEY, CDR2 SMNVEV (reference sequence). The CDR3 sequence is 13 residues long. Trimming removed 3 bases at V and 8 bases at J, with 8 bases between. CDR3 coding DNA: TGTGCCAGCAGTTTCCCAGGGGATTCACCCCTCCACTTT. As protein: CASSFPGDSPLHF.

The genes are TRBV27 and TRBJ2-7; 8 bases line up with TRBD1. Germline CDR1 reads MNHEY; CDR2 reads SMNVEV (reference sequence). The CDR3 is 14 residues long. Trimming removed 6 bases from V and 3 bases from J; junction bases left unmatched: 7. Here the CDR3 DNA reads TGTGCCAGCAGCTTAAGGGACAGGAGCTACGAGCAGTACTTC. Protein product: CASSLRDRSYEQYF.

The gene calls are TRBV19 and TRBJ2-7; TRBD2 agrees at 11 bases. This CDR3 is built from 15 residues. Trimming took 5 bases from V and 2 from J; bases not matched to a gene: 5. Germline loops: CDR1 LNHDA, CDR2 SQIVND (reference sequence). This CDR3 reads CASSETSGDPYEQYF. CDR3 coding DNA: TGTGCCAGTAGTGAGACTAGCGGGGATCCCTACGAGCAGTACTTC.

The V call is TRBV5-1, the J call TRBJ2-6; maybe TRBD1 (6 bases). Trimming shortened V by 4 bases and J by 0 bases, and 32 bases separated the two germline ends. This CDR3 is built from 23 residues. Germline loops: CDR1 SGHRS, CDR2 YFSETQ. CDR3 coding DNA: TGCGCCAGCAGCCCCCTCCCCCAGACACCCAGGGGAGTTAGGCCCTCTGGGGCCAACGTCCTGACTTTC. Its translation is CASSPLPQTPRGVRPSGANVLTF. Full variable domain (outside the CDR3, taken from reference TRBV5-1 and TRBJ2-6): KAGVTQTPRYLIKTRGQQVTLSCSPISGHRSVSWYQQTPGQGLQFLFEYFSETQRNKGNFPGRFSGRQFSNSRSEMNVSTLELGDSALYLCASSPLPQTPRGVRPSGANVLTFGAGSRLTVL.

The V gene is TRBV2, the J gene TRBJ2-7; TRBD2 might be the D (6 bases). V lost 5 bases, J lost 6 bases, and 20 bases lay in between. Germline values: CDR1 SNHLY, CDR2 FYNNEI. The CDR3 extends over 15 amino acids. The CDR3 coding sequence is TGTGCCAGCAGTTCGGACTACCCAGACCTCGGCGAGCAGTACTTC. This gives the protein CASSSDYPDLGEQYF.

This chain uses TRBV15 with TRBJ1-3; D unclear. V was cut by 1 base and J by 9 bases, with 10 bases left in between. Germline CDR1 reads LNHNV; CDR2 reads YYDKDF (reference sequence). This CDR3 is 13 amino acids long. The CDR3 DNA reads TGTGCCACCAGCAGAGTTCGGGTGGGCACCATATATTTT. This encodes CATSRVRVGTIYF.

V is TRBV14 and J is TRBJ1-5, with D uncertain. CDR1 is SGHDN and CDR2 is FVKESK in the germline V gene. The length of the CDR3 is 15 residues. Trimming shortened V by 3 bases and J by 2 bases, and 11 bases separated the two germline ends. CDR3 nucleotide sequence: TGTGCCAGCAGCCAGGGTAGCAGTGGCAATCAGCCCCAGCATTTT. Translating gives CASSQGSSGNQPQHF.